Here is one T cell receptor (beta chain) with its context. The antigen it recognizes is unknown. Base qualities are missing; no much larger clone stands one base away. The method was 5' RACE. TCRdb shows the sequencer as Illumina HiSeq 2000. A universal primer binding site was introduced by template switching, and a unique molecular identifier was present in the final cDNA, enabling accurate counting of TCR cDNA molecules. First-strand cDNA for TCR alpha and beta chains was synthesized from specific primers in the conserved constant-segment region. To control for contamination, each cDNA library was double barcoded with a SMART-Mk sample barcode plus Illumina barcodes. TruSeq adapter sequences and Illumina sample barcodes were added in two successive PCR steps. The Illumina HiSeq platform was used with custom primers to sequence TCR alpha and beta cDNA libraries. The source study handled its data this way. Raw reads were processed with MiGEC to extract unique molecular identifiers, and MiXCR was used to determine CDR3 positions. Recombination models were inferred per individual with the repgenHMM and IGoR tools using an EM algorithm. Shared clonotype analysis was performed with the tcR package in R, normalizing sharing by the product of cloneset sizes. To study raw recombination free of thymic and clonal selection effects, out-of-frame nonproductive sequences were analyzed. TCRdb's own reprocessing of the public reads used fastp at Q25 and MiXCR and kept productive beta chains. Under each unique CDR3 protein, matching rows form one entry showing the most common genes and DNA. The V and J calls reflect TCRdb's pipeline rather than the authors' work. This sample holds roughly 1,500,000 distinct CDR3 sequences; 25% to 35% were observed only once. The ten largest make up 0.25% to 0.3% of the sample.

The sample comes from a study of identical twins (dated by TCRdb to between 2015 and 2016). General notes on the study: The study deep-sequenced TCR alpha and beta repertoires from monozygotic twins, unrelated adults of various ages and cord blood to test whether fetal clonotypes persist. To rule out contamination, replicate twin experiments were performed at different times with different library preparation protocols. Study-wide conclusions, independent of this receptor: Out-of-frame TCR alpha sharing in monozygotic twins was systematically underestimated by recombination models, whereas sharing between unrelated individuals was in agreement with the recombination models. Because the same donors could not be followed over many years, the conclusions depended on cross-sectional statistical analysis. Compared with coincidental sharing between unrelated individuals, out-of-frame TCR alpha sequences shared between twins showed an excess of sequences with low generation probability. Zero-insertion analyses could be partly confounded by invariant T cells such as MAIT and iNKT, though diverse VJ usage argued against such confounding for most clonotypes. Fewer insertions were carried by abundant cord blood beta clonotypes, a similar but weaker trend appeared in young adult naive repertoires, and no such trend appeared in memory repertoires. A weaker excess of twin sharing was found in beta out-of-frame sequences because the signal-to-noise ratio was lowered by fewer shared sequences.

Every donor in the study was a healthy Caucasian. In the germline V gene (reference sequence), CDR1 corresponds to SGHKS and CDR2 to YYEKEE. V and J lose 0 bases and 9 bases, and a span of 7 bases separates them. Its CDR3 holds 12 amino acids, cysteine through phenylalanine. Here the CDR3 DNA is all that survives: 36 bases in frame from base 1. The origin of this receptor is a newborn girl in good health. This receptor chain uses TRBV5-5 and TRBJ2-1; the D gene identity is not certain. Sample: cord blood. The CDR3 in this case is CASSLDPLEQFF. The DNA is TGTGCCAGCAGCTTGGACCCCCTTGAGCAGTTCTTC.